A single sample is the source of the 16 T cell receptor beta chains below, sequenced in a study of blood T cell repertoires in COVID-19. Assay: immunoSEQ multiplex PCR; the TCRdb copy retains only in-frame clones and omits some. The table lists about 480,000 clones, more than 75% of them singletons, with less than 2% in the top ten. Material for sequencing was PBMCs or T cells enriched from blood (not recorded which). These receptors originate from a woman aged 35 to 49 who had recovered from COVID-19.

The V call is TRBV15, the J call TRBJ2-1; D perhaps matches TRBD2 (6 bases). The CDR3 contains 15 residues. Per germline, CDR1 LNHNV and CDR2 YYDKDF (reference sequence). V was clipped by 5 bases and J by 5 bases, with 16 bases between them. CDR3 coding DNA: TGTGCCACCAGCGCCCCGGCAGGCGGGGACAATGAGCAGTTCTTC. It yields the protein CATSAPAGGDNEQFF.

This CDR3 reads CASSLGPPGTGELFF. For the CDR3, the DNA is TGCGCCAGCAGCTTGGGCCCCCCGGGAACCGGGGAGCTGTTTTTT. The chain carries TRBV5-1 and TRBJ2-2; possible D gene TRBD2, 5 bases. The CDR3 is 15 amino acids. CDR1 is SGHRS and CDR2 is YFSETQ in the germline V gene. Between the trimmed V and J ends, which lost 0 bases and 5 bases, there was a span of 11 bases. The whole variable domain, filled in from reference TRBV5-1 and TRBJ2-2, reads KAGVTQTPRYLIKTRGQQVTLSCSPISGHRSVSWYQQTPGQGLQFLFEYFSETQRNKGNFPGRFSGRQFSNSRSEMNVSTLELGDSALYLCASSLGPPGTGELFFGEGSRLTVL.

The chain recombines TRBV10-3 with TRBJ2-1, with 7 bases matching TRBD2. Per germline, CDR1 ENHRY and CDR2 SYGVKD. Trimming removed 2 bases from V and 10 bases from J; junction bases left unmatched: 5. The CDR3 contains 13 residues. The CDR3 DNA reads TGTGCCATCAGTGAGATCCGGGGAGGGGAGCAGTTCTTC. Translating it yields CAISEIRGGEQFF.

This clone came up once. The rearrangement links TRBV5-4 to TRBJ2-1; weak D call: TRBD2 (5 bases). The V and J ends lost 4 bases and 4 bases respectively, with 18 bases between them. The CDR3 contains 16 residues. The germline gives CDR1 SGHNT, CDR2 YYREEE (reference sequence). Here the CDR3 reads CASSVKGIGNYNEQFF. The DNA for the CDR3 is TGTGCCAGCAGCGTTAAAGGGATCGGGAATTACAATGAGCAGTTCTTC. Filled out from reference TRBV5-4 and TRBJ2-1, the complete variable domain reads ETGVTQSPTHLIKTRGQQVTLRCSSQSGHNTVSWYQQALGQGPQFIFQYYREEENGRGNFPPRFSGLQFPNYSSELNVNALELDDSALYLCASSVKGIGNYNEQFFGPGTRLTVL.

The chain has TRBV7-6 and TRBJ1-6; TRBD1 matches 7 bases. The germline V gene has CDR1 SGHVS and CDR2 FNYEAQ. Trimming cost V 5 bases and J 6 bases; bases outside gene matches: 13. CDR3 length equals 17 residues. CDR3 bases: TGTGCCAGCAGCCCTAGTCTAGGGGGACAGCTTAATTCACCCCTCCACTTT. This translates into CASSPSLGGQLNSPLHF.

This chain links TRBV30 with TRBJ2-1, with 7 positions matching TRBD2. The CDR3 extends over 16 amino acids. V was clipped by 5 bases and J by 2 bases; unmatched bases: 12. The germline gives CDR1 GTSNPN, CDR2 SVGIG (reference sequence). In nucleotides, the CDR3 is TGTGCCTGGTCTCGCGCCGCGAGCGGGGCCTACAATGAGCAGTTCTTC. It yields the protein CAWSRAASGAYNEQFF.

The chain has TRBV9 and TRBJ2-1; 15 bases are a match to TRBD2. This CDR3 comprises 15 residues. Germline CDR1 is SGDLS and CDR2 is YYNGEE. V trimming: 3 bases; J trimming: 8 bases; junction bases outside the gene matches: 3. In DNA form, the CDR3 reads TGTGCCAGCAGCGATGGACTAGCGGGAGGGTATGAGCAGTTCTTC. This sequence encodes CASSDGLAGGYEQFF. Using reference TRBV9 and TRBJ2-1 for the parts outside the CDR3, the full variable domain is DSGVTQTPKHLITATGQRVTLRCSPRSGDLSVYWYQQSLDQGLQFLIQYYNGEERAKGNILERFSAQQFPDLHSELNLSSLELGDSALYFCASSDGLAGGYEQFFGPGTRLTVL.

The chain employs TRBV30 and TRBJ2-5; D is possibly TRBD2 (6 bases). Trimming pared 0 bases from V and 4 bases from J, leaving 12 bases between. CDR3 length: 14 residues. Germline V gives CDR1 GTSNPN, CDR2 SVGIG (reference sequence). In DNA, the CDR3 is TGTGCCTGGAGTGTGTTGAAGGGAGGAGAGACCCAGTACTTC. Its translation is CAWSVLKGGETQYF.

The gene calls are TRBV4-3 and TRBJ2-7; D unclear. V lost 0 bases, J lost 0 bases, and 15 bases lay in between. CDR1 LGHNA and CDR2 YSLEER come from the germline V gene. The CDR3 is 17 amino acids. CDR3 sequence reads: CASSQDRFTVGSYEQYF. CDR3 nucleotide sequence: TGCGCCAGCAGCCAAGATCGATTCACAGTGGGCTCCTACGAGCAGTACTTC.

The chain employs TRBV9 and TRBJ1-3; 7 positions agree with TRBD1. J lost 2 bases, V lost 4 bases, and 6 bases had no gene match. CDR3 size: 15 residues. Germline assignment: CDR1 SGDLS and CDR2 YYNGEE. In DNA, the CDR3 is TGTGCCAGCAGCCCAACAGGGGCCCCTGGAAACACCATATATTTT. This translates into CASSPTGAPGNTIYF.

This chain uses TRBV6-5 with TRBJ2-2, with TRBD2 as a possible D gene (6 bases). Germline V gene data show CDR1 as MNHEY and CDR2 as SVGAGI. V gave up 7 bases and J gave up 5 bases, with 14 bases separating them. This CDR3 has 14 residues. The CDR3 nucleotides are TGTGCCAGCATGGCGAGGGGAGGAACCGGGGAGCTGTTTTTT. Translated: CASMARGGTGELFF.

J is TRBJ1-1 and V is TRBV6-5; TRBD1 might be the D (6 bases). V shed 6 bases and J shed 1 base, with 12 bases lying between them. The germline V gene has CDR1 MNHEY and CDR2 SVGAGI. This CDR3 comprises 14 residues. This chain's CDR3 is CASRPRTENTEAFF. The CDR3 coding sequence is TGTGCCAGCAGGCCTCGGACAGAGAACACTGAAGCTTTCTTT.

The CDR3 DNA sequence: TGTGCTAGTGGTTTTGGGGTTAGCGACGAGCAGTACTTC. Amino acids: CASGFGVSDEQYF. V usage is TRBV12-5 and J usage is TRBJ2-7; D is possibly TRBD2 (5 bases). This CDR3 spans 13 amino acids. Germline CDR1 is LGHNT and CDR2 is FRNRAP. Trimming cost V 3 bases and J 5 bases, with 11 bases left between them.

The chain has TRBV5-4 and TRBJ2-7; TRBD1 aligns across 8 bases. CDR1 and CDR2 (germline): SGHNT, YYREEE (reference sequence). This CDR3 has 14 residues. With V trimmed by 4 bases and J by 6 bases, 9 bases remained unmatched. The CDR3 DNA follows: TGTGCCAGCAGCGCCCTTGGACAGGGAGGCGAGCAGTACTTC. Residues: CASSALGQGGEQYF.

The CDR3 region is CAWSRSGINSPLHF. The CDR3 bases are TGTGCCTGGAGTCGCTCAGGGATTAATTCACCCCTCCACTTT. The J gene is TRBJ1-6, the V gene TRBV30, with D perhaps matching TRBD1 (5 bases). V lost 2 bases, J lost 6 bases, and 11 bases lay in between. CDR1 GTSNPN and CDR2 SVGIG come from the germline V gene (reference sequence). The CDR3 loop spans 14 amino acids.

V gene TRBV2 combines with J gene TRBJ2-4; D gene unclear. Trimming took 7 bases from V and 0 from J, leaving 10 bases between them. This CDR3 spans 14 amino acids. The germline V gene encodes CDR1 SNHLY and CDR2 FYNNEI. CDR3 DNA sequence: TGTGCCAGCATCCCGGGTATAGCCAAAAACATTCAGTACTTC. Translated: CASIPGIAKNIQYF.